Included here is one T cell receptor beta chain sequence, with context. This specimen comes from a study of blood T cell repertoires in COVID-19. The wider study: The United States, Italy and Spain provided the acute and convalescent COVID-19 samples.

The CDR3 spans 16 residues. Trimming took off 5 bases at V and 6 bases at J, with 22 bases between the two ends. CDR1 LNHDA and CDR2 SQIVND come from the germline V gene (reference sequence). Assay used: immunoSEQ multiplex PCR; TCRdb lists only in-frame clones, some missing. The top ten clones hold 4.5% to 5% of a sample with 200,000 to 250,000 clones, roughly four fifths of them seen once. The sequencing sample was made of PBMCs or T cells enriched from blood (not recorded which). The rearrangement joins TRBV19 to TRBJ1-1, with D unclear. This sequence was found in a woman in her 50s who had been exposed to COVID-19. In DNA form, the CDR3 reads TGTGCCAGTAGTCCAGGCTTATTGCGTTCTTCTGCTGAAGCTTTCTTT. It encodes CASSPGLLRSSAEAFF.